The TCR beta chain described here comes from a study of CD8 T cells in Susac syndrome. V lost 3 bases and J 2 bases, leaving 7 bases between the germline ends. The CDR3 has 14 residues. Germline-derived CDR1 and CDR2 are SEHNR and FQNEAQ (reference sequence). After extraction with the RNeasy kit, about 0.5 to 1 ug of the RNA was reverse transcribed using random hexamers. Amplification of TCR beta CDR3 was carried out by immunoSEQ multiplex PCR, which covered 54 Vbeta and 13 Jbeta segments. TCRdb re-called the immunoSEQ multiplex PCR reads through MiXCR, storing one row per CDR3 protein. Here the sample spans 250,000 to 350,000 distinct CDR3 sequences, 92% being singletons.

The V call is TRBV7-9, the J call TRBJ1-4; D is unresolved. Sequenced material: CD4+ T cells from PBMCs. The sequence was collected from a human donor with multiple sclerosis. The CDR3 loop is CASSFGRTNEKLFF. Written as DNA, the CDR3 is TGTGCCAGCAGCTTCGGGAGGACTAATGAAAAACTGTTTTTT.